This T cell receptor beta chain comes out of a study of blood T cell repertoires in COVID-19. The V gene lost 8 bases and the J gene lost 2 bases, with 9 bases spanning the gap. Looked up from germline, CDR1 is GTSNPN and CDR2 is SVGIG (reference sequence). The CDR3 has 12 residues. The cohort comprised adults aged 18 to 89 years residing in approximately 22 US areas. Recovery among Cohort 3 donors was established by two negative PCRs, clearance, or symptom resolution. Sequencing was performed with immunoSEQ multiplex PCR; in TCRdb, only in-frame clones are kept and a portion is missing. The sample holds 150,000 to 200,000 clones, roughly 90% seen once.

The V gene is TRBV30, the J gene TRBJ1-4, with D perhaps TRBD1 (6 bases). The sequence was collected from a woman aged 50 to 60 who had recovered from COVID-19. The specimen was PBMCs or T cells enriched from blood (not recorded which). The CDR3 sequence is CAGRGTNEKLFF. CDR3 DNA: TGTGCCGGCAGGGGCACTAATGAAAAACTGTTTTTT.